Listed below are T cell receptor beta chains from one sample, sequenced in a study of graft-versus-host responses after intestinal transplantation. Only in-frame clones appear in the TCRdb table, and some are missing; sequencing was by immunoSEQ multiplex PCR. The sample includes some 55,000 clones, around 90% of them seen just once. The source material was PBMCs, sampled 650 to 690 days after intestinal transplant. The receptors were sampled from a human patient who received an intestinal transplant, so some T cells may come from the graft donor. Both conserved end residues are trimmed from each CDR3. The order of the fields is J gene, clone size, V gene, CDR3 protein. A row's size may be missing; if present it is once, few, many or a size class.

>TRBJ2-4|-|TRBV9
ASSDSPGLAGVGSGKNIQY
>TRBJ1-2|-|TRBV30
AWSLSYGYT
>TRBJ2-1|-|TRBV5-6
ASSLSSLGDEQF
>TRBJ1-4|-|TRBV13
ASSFHTSKLATNEKLF
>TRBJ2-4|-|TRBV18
ASSPEGRQPKNIQY
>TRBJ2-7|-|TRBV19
ASSPGQGHYEQY
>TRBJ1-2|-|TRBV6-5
ASSYSAVDNYGYT
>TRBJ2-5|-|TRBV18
ASSPPQGRETQY
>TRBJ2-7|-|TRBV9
ASSAYTGQQY
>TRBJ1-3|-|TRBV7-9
ASSLGQNSGNTIY
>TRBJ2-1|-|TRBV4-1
ASSQGSGSYNEQF
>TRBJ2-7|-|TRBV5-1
ASSYPLYEQY
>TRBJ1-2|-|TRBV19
ASSFGRTVGYGYT
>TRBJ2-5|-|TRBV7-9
ASSLEGKTQY
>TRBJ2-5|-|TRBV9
ASSVGLAGETQY
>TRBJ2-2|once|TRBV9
ASSVGAVLTTSTGELF
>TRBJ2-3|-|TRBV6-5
ASSKGADTQY
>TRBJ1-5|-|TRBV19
ASKGSEDNQPQH
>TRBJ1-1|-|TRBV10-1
ASGRNLNTEAF
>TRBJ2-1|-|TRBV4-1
ASSLYDSFQGQF
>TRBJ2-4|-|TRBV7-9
ASSFVPQGLAKNIQY
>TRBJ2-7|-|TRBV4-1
ASSQVLGGFSSYEQY
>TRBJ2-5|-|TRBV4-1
ASSQAGGNSRETQY
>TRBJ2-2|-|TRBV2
ASFIQGNTGELF
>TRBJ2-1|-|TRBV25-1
ASSQGTPGPDNEQF